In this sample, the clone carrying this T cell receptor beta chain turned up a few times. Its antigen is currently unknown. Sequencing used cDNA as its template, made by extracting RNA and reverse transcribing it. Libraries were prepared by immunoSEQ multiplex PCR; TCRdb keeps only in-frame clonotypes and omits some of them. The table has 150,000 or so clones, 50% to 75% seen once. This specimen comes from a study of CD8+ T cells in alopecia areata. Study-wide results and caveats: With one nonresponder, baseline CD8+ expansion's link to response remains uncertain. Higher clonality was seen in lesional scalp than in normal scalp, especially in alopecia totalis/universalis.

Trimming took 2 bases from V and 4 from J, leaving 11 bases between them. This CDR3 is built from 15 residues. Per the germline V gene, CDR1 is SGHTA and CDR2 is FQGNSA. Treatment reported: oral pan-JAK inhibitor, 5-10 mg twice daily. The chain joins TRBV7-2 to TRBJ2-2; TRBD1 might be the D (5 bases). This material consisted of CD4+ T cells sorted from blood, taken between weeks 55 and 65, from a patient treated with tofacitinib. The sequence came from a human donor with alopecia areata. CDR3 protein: CASSLFGAATGELFF. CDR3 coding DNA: TGTGCCAGCAGCTTATTTGGGGCCGCCACCGGGGAGCTGTTTTTT.